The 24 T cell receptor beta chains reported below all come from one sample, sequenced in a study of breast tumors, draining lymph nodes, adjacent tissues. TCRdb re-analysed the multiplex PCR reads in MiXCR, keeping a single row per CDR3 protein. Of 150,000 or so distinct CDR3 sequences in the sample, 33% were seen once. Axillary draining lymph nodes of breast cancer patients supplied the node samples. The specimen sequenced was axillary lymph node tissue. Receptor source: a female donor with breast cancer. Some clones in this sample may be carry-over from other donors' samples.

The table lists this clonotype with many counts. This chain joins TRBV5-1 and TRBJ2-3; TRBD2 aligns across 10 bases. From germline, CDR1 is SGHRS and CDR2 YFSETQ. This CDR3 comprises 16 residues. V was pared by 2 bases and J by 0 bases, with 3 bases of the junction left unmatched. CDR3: CASSFLTSGSTDTQYF. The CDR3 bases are TGCGCCAGCAGCTTCTTGACTAGCGGGAGCACAGATACGCAGTATTTT.

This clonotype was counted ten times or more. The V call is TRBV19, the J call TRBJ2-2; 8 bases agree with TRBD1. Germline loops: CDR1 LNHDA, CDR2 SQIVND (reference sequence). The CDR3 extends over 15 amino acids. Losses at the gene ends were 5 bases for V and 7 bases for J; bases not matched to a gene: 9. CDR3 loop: CASSYQGARGGELFF. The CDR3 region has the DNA TGTGCCAGTAGTTATCAGGGGGCGCGGGGCGGGGAGCTGTTTTTT.

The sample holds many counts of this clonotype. The CDR3 region has the DNA TGTGCCAGCAGTTCCCCGGGACAGGGGATCTACGAGCAGTACTTC. Its protein is CASSSPGQGIYEQYF. The gene calls are TRBV5-8 and TRBJ2-7; TRBD1 aligns across 10 bases. V dropped 5 bases and J dropped 3; count of bases not matched to a gene: 8. Germline V gene lookup returns CDR1 SGHTS and CDR2 YDEGEE. The CDR3 consists of 15 residues. The entire variable domain, with the rest obtained from reference TRBV5-8 and TRBJ2-7, is as follows: EAGVTQSPTHLIKTRGQQATLRCSPISGHTSVYWYQQALGLGLQFLLWYDEGEERNRGNFPPRFSGRQFPNYSSELNVNALELEDSALYLCASSSPGQGIYEQYFGPGTRLTVT.

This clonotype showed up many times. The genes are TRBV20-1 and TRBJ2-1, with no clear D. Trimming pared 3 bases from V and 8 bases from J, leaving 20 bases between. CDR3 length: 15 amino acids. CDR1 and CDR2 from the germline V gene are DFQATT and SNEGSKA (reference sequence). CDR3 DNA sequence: TGCAGTGCTAGGATCGGCGGCTGGGATGGCGATGAGCAGTTCTTC. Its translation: CSARIGGWDGDEQFF.

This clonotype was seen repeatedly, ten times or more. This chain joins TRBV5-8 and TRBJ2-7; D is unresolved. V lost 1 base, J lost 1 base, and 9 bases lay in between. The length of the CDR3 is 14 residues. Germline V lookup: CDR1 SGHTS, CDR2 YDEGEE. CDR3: CASSLPGRSYEQYF. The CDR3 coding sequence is TGTGCCAGCAGCTTGCCGGGCCGGTCCTACGAGCAGTACTTC.

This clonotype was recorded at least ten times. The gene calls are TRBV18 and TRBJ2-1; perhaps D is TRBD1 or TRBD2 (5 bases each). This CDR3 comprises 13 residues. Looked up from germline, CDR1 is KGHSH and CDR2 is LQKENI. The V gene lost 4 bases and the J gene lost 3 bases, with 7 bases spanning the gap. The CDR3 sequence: CASSQGSYNEQFF. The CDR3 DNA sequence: TGTGCCAGCTCACAGGGGAGCTACAATGAGCAGTTCTTC.

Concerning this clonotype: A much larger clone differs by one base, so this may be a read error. The CDR3 is CAGSRPGLGKETQYF. The CDR3 nucleotides are TGTGCCGGCAGCCGGCCGGGACTTGGAAAAGAGACCCAGTACTTC. The chain links TRBV11-3 to TRBJ2-5, with D maybe TRBD2 (6 bases). This CDR3 has 15 residues. Looked up from germline, CDR1 is SGHNT and CDR2 is YENEEA.

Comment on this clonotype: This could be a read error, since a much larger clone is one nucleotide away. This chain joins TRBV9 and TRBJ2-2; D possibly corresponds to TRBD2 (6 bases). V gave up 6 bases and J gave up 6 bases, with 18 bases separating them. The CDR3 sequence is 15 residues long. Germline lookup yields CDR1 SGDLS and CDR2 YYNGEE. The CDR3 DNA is TGTGCCAGCACCTCGGGAGTCCTGGTTGCCGGGGAGCTGTTTTTT. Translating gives CASTSGVLVAGELFF.

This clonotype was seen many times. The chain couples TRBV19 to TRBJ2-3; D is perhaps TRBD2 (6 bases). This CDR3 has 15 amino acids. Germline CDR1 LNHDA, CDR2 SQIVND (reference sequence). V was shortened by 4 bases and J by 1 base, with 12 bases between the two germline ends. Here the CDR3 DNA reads TGTGCCAGTAGTACCCGCTGGGAGGGCACAGATACGCAGTATTTT. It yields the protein CASSTRWEGTDTQYF.

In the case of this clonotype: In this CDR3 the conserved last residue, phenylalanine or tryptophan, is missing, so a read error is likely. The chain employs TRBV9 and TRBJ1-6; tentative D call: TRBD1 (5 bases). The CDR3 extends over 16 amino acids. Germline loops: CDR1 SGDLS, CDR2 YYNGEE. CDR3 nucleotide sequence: TGTGCCGGCAGCGTAGGGGCAGGGAGTCATGATTCACCCCTCCACTCT. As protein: CAGSVGAGSHDSPLHS.

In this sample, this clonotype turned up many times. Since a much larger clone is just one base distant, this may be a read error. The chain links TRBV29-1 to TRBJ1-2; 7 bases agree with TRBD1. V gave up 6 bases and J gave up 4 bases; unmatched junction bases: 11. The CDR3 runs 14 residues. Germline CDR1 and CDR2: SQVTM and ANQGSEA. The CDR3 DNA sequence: TGCAGCGTGTTGAACCGGGACAGATCCTATGGCTACACCTTC. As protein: CSVLNRDRSYGYTF.

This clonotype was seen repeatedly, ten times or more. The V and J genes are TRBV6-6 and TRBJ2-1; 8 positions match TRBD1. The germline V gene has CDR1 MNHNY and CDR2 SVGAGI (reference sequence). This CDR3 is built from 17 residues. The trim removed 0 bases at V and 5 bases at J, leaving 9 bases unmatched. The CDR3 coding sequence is TGTGCCAGCAGTTACTCGGGGGCCGGGACAGGTAACAATGAGCAGTTCTTC. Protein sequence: CASSYSGAGTGNNEQFF.

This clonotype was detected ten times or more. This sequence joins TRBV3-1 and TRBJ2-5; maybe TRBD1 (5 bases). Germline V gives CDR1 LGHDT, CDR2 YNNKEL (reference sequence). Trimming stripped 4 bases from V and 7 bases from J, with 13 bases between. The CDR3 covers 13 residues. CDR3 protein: CASSPEHQGTQYF. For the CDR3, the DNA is TGTGCCAGCAGCCCCGAACACCAGGGGACCCAGTACTTC.

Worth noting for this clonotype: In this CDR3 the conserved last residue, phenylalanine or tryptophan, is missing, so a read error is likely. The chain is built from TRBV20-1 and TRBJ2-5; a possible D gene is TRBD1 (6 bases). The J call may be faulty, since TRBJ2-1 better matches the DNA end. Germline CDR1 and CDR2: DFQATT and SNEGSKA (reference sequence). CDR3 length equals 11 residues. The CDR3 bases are TGCAGTAGGACAGACCAAGAGACCCAGTTCCTC. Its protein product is CSRTDQETQFL.

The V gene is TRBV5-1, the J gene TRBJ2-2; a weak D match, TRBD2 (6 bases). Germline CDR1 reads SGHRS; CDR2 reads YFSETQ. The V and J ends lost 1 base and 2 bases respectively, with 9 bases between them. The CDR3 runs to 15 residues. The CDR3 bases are TGCGCCAGCAGCTTGTACGGGGGTAACACCGGGGAGCTGTTTTTT. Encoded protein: CASSLYGGNTGELFF.

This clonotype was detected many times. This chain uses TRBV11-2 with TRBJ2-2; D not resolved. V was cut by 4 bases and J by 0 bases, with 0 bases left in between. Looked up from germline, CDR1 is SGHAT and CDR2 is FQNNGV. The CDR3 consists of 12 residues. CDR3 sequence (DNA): TGTGCCAGCAGCTCGAACACCGGGGAGCTGTTTTTT. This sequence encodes CASSSNTGELFF.

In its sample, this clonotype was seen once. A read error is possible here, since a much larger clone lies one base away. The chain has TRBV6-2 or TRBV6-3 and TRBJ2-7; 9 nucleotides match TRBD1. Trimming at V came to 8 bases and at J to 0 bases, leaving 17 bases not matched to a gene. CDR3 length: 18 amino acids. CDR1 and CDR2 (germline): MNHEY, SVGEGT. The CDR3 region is CASCEYRDRVSLSYEQYF. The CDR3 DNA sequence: TGTGCCAGCTGTGAGTACCGGGACAGGGTATCCCTCTCCTACGAGCAGTACTTC.

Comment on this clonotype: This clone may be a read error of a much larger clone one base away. The CDR3 protein is CAISESAGEALF. The CDR3 bases are TGTGCCATCAGTGAGTCGGCCGGAGAAGCTCTCTTT. The chain employs TRBV10-3 and TRBJ1-1, with D uncertain. The CDR3 sequence is 12 residues long. Looked up from germline, CDR1 is ENHRY and CDR2 is SYGVKD.

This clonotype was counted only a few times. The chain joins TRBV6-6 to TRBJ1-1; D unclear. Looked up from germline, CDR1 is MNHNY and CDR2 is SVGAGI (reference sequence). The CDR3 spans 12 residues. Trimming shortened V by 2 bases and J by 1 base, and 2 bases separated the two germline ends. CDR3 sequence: CASSYQNTEAFF. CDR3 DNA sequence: TGTGCCAGCAGTTACCAGAACACTGAAGCTTTCTTT.

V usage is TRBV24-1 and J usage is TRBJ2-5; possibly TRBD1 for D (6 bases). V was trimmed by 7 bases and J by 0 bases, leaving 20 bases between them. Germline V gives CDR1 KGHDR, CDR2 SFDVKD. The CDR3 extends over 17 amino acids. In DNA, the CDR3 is TGTGCCACCAGACCACAGGGTTCGACCAGAAACCAAGAGACCCAGTACTTC. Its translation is CATRPQGSTRNQETQYF.

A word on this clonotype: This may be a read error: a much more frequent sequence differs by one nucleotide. The CDR3 DNA is TGTGCCGGTAGTCAACAGGGGGCAAGTGAAAAACTGTTTTTT. Translation: CAGSQQGASEKLFF. The rearrangement links TRBV19 to TRBJ1-4; TRBD1 agrees at 9 bases. CDR3 length: 14 amino acids. CDR1 LNHDA and CDR2 SQIVND come from the germline V gene (reference sequence).

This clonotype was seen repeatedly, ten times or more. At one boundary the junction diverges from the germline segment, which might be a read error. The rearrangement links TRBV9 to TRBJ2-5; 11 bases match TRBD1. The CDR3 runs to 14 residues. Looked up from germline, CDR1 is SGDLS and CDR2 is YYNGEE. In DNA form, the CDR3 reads TGTGCCAGCAGCCCGGGGACAGGGGGAGAGACCCAGTCCTTC. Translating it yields CASSPGTGGETQSF. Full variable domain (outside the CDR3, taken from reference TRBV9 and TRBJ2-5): DSGVTQTPKHLITATGQRVTLRCSPRSGDLSVYWYQQSLDQGLQFLIQYYNGEERAKGNILERFSAQQFPDLHSELNLSSLELGDSALYFCASSPGTGGETQSFGPGTRLLVL.

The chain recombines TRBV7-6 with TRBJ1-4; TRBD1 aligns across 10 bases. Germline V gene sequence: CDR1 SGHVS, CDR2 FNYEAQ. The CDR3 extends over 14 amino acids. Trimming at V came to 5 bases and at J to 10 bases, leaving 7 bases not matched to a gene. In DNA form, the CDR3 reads TGTGCCAGCAGCCAAGACAGGGGGCTTAGAAAACTGTTTTTT. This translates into CASSQDRGLRKLFF.

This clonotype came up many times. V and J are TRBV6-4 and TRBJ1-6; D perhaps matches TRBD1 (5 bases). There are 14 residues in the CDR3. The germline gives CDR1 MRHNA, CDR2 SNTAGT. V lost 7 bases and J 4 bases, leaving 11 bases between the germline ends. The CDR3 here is CASIRGCYNSPLHF. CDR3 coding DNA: TGTGCCAGCATTCGGGGGTGTTATAATTCACCCCTCCACTTT.